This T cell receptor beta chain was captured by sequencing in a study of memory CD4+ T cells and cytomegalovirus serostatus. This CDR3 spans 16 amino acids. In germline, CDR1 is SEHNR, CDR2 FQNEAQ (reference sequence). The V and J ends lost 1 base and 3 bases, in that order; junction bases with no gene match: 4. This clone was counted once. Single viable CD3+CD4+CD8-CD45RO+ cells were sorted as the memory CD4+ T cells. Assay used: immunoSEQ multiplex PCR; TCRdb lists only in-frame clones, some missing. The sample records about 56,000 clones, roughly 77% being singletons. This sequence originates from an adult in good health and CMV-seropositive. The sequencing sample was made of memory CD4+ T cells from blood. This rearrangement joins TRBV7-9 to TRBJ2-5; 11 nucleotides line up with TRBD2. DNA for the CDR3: TGTGCCAGCAGCTTAGGTTTGGGACTAGCGGAAGAGACCCAGTACTTC. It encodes CASSLGLGLAEETQYF.